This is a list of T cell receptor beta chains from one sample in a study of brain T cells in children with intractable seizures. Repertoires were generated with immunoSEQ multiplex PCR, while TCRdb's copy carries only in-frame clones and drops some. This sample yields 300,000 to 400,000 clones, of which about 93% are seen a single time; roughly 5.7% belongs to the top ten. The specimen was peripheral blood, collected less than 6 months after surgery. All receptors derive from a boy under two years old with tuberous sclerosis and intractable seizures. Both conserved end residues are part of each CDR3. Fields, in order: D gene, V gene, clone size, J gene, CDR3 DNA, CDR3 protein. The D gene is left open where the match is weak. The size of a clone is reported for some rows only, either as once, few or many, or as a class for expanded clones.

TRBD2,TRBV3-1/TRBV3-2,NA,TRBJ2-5,TGTGCCAGCAGCACCCCTAGCGGGGTTAACGCCCAGTACTTC,CASSTPSGVNAQYF
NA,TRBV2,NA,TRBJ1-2,TGTGCCAGCAGTGAAGGCTGGGGGCAGGGAAGGGGTTATGGCTACACCTTC,CASSEGWGQGRGYGYTF
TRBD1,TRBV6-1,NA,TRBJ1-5,TGTGCCAGCAGTGGTCCCTCCCCGGGACAGGGAGGCAATCAGCCCCAGCATTTT,CASSGPSPGQGGNQPQHF
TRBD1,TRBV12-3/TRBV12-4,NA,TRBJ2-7,TGTGCCAGCAGCTACGACAGGGCGTACGAGCAGTACTTC,CASSYDRAYEQYF
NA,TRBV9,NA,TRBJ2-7,TGTGCCAGCAGCCCGCCGGGAGGCCCTACAGGGGAGCAGTACTTC,CASSPPGGPTGEQYF
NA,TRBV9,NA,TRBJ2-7,TGTGCCAGCAGCCCATCAGGATTCTACGAGCAGTACTTC,CASSPSGFYEQYF
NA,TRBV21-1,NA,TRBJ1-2,TGTGCCAGCAGCAAAGTTAGGCAAGGGGATTTCTATGGCTACACCTTC,CASSKVRQGDFYGYTF
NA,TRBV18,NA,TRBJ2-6,TGTGCCAGCTCACTTCAGGAACCTGGGGCCAACGTCCTGACTTTC,CASSLQEPGANVLTF
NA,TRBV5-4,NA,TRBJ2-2,TGTGCCAGCAGCTTCGACACGAACACCGGGGAGCTGTTTTTT,CASSFDTNTGELFF
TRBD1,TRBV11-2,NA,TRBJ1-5,TGTGCCAGCAGCGTGACAGGGCAGCATCAGCCCCAGCATTTT,CASSVTGQHQPQHF
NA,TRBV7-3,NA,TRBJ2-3,TGTGCCAGCAGCCCAGGGTCGGGGGTAGGCACAGATACGCAGTATTTT,CASSPGSGVGTDTQYF
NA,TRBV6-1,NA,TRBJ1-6,TGTGCCAGCAGTGAATATGGGCAGAGCTCCTATAATTCACCCCTCCACTTT,CASSEYGQSSYNSPLHF
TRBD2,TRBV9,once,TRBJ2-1,TGTGCCAGCAGCGTAGATAGCGGGAGCCCCTACAATGAGCAGTTCTTC,CASSVDSGSPYNEQFF
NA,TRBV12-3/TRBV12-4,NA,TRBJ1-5,TGTGCCAGCAGTTTCGGGAGTCCGGTCGCACGTAATTTT,CASSFGSPVARNF
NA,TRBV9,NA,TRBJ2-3,TGTGCCAGCACCGACGAAACGGGGATCCTCGCTGATACGCAGTATTTT,CASTDETGILADTQYF
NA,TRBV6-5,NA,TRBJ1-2,TGTGCCAGCAGGGGAGTCAGGGGAACGCGGTATGGCTACACCTTC,CASRGVRGTRYGYTF
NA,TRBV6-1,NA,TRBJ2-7,TGTGCCAGCAGTGAAGCCGGGACTCTCAGCTCCTACGAGCAGTACTTC,CASSEAGTLSSYEQYF
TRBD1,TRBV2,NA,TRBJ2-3,TGTGCCAGCACCTCGGGACAGGCGAGCCGCACAGATACGCAGTATTTT,CASTSGQASRTDTQYF
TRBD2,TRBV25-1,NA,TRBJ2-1,TGTGCCAGCAGTTGGCGGGGGGGCTTCAATGAGCAGTTCTTC,CASSWRGGFNEQFF
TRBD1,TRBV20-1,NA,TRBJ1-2,TGCAGTGCTAGAGAACAGGGGGAGGGGGCCTTC,CSAREQGEGAF
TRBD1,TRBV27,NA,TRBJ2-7,TGTGCCAGCAGTTCCCGGGACAGGGGGCTCCACGAGCAGTACTTC,CASSSRDRGLHEQYF
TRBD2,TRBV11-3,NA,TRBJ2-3,TGTGCCAGCAGCTTACTAGGCCTAGCGGGGTGGGTGGATACGCAGTATTTT,CASSLLGLAGWVDTQYF
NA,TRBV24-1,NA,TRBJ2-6,TGTGCCACCAGTTTTAGGACAAGTAGATCTGGGGCCAACGTCCTGACTTTC,CATSFRTSRSGANVLTF
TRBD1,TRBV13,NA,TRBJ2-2,TGTGCCAGCAGCTTAGGAGACAGGGCCGGGGAGCTGTTTTTT,CASSLGDRAGELFF
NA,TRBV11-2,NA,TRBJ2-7,TGTGCCAGCAGCTTAGCCCCTGGGCACCGCTACGAGCAGTACTTC,CASSLAPGHRYEQYF
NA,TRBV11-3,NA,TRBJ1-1,TGTGCCAGCAGCTTGGAGGGGGACACTGAAGCTTTCTTT,CASSLEGDTEAFF
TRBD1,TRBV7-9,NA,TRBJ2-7,TGTGCCAGCAGCCCCAGGACAGGCCTTACGCAGTACTTC,CASSPRTGLTQYF
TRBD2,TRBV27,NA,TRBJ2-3,TGTGCCAGCAGTTTAGGGGCTAGCGGGAGGATAGATACGCAGTATTTT,CASSLGASGRIDTQYF
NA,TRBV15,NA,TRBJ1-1,TGTGCCACCAGCAGCTACACTGAAGCTTTCTTT,CATSSYTEAFF
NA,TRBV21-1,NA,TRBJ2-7,TGTGCCACCGAGGAGGTGTCAACCTACGAGCAGTACTTC,CATEEVSTYEQYF
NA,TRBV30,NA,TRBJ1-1,TGTGCCTGGAGTAATACAGGGCCCACTGAAGCTTTCTTT,CAWSNTGPTEAFF
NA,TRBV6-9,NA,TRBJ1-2,TGTGCCAGCCCTACCGGAGATAAGTGCGACTATGGCTACACCTTC,CASPTGDKCDYGYTF
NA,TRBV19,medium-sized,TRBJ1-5,TGTGCTACCGGGACACTGGGCAATCAGCCCCAGCATTTT,CATGTLGNQPQHF
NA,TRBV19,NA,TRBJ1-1,TGTGCCAGTACTGCGCCGGGATCAGGACTGAACACTGAAGCTTTCTTT,CASTAPGSGLNTEAFF
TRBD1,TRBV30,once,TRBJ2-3,TGTGCCTGGATGAGCCGGGACAGACAGTATTTT,CAWMSRDRQYF
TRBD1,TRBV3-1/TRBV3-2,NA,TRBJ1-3,TGTGCCAGCAGCCGCAATAGAAAGGGGGCTTCTGGAAACACCATATATTTT,CASSRNRKGASGNTIYF
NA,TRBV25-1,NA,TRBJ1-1,TGTGCCAGCCAGGAGTGGGGTGAAGCTTTCTTT,CASQEWGEAFF
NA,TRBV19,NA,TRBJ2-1,TGTGCCAGTAGTATAGCCGTGAATGAGCAGTTCTTC,CASSIAVNEQFF
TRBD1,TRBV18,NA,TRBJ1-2,TGTGCCAGCTCACTACAGGGGACTATACAAAATGGCTACACCTTC,CASSLQGTIQNGYTF
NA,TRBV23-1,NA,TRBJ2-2,TGCGCCAGCAGCCCACCGCGGGGTTTCACCGGGGAGCTGTTTTTT,CASSPPRGFTGELFF
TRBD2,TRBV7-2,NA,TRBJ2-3,TGTGCCAGCAGCTTAGTGGGTAGCGGGAGGGCCGGAGATACGCAGTATTTT,CASSLVGSGRAGDTQYF